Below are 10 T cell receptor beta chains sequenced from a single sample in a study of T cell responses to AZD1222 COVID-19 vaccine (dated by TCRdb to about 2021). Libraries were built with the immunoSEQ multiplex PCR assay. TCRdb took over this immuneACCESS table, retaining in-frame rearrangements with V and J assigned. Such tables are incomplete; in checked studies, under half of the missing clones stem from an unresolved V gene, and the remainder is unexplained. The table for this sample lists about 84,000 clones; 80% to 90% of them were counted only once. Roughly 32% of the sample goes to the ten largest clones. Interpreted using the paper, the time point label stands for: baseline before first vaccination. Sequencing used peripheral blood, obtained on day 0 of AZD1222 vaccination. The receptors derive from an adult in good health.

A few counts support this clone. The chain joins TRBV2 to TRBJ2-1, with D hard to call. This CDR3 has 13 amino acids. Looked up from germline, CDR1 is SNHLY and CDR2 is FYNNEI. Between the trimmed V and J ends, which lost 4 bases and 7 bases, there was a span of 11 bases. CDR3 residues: CASSAPLENEQFF. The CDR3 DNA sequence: TGTGCCAGCAGTGCCCCGCTAGAAAATGAGCAGTTCTTC.

The CDR3 bases are TGCAGCGTTGTCGGGGCGGCCAGGCCTGAAGCTTTCTTT. It translates to CSVVGAARPEAFF. This chain uses TRBV29-1 with TRBJ1-1; maybe TRBD1 (5 bases). Per germline, CDR1 SQVTM and CDR2 ANQGSEA. The CDR3 spans 13 residues. V lost 4 bases, J lost 6 bases, and 15 bases lay in between.

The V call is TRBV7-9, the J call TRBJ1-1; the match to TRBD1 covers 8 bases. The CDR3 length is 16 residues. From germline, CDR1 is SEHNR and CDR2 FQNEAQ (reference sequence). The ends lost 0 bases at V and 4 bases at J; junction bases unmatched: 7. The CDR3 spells CASSLATTGAGTEAFF. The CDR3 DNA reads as TGTGCCAGCAGCTTAGCTACGACAGGGGCGGGCACTGAAGCTTTCTTT.

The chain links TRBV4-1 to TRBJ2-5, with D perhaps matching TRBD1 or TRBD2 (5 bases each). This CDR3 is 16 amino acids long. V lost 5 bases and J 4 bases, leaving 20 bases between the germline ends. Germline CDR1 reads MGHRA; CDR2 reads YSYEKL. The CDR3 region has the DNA TGCGCCAGCAGCTCGGGACCGACTCCTGGAAGAGAGACCCAGTACTTC. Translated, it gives CASSSGPTPGRETQYF.

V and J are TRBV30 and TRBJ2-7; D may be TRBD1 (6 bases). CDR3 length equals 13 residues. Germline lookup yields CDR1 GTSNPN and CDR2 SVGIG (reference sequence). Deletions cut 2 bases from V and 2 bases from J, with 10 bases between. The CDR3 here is CAWSLDRTYEQYF. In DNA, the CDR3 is TGTGCCTGGAGTCTTGACAGGACCTACGAGCAGTACTTC.

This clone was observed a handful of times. The CDR3 here is CASSDGVTYEQYF. The CDR3 nucleotides read TGTGCCAGCAGTGATGGGGTGACCTACGAGCAGTACTTC. This chain connects TRBV2 to TRBJ2-7; no definite D call. The germline V and J ends were trimmed by 3 bases and 2 bases, with 8 bases remaining between them. Germline values: CDR1 SNHLY, CDR2 FYNNEI. There are 13 residues in the CDR3.

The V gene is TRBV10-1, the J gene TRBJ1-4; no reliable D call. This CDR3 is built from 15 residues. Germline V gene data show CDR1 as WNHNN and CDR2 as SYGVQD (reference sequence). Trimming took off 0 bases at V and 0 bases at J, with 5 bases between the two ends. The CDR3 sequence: CASSESGTTNEKLFF. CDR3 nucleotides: TGCGCCAGCAGTGAGTCCGGGACAACTAATGAAAAACTGTTTTTT.

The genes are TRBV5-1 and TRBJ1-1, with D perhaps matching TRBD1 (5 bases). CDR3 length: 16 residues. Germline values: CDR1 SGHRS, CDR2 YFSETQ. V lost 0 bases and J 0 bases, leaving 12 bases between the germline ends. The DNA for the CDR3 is TGCGCCAGCAGCTTGGCCCAGGGACTAATGAACACTGAAGCTTTCTTT. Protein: CASSLAQGLMNTEAFF.

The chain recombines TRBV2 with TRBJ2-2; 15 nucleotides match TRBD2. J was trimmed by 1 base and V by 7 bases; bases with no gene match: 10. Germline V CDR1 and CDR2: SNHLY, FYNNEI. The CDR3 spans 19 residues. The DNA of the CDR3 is TGTGCCAGCACCCTGGGACTAGCGGGAGGTTCAATGAACACCGGGGAGCTGTTTTTT. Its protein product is CASTLGLAGGSMNTGELFF. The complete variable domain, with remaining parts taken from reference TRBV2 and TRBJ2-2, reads EPEVTQTPSHQVTQMGQEVILRCVPISNHLYFYWYRQILGQKVEFLVSFYNNEISEKSEIFDDQFSVERPDGSNFTLKIRSTKLEDSAMYFCASTLGLAGGSMNTGELFFGEGSRLTVL.

The CDR3 is CASSFAVEGASSYNEQFF. The CDR3 DNA reads TGTGCCAGCAGCTTCGCGGTGGAGGGGGCCAGCTCCTACAATGAGCAGTTCTTC. The rearrangement joins TRBV9 to TRBJ2-1, with D tentatively TRBD1 (7 bases). V lost 4 bases and J lost 0, with 20 bases in between. The CDR3 runs to 18 residues. The germline gives CDR1 SGDLS, CDR2 YYNGEE.